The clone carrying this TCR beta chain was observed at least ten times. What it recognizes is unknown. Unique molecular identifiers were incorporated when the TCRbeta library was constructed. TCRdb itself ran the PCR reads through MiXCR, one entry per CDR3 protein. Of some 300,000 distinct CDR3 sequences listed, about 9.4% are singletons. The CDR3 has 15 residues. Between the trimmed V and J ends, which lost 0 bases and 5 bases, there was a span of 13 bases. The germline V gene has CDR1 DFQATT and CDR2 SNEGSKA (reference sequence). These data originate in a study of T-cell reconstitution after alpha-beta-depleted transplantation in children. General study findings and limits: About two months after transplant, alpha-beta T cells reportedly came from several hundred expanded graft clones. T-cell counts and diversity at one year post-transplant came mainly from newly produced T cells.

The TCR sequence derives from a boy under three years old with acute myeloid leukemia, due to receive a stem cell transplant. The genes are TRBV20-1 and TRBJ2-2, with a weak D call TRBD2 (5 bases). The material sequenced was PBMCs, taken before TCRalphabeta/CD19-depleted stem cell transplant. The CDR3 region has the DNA TGCAGTGCTAGAGATTGGGGAGTAGCGACCGGGGAGCTGTTTTTT. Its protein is CSARDWGVATGELFF.